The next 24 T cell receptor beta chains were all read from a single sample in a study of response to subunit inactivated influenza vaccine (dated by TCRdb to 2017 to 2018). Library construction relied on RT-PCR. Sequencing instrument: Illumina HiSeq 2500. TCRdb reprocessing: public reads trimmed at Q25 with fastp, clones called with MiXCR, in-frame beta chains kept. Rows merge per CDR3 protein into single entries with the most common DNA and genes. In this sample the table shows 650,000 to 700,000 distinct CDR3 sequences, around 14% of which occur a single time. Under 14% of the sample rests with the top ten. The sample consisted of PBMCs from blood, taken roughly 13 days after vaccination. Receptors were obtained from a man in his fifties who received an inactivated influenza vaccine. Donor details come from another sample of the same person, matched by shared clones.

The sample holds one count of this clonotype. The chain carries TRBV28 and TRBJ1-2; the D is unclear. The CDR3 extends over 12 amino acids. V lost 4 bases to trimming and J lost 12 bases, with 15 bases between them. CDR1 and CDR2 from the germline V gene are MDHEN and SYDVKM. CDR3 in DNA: TGTGCCAGCAGTTCCCATGAGTGGGCCCACACCTTC. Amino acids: CASSSHEWAHTF.

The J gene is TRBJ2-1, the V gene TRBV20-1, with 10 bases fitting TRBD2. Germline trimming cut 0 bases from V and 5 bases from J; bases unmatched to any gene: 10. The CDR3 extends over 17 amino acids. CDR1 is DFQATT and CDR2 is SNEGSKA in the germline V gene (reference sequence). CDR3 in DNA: TGCAGTGCTAGAGATCGGATAGCGGGGGGCCCCGACAATGAGCAGTTCTTC. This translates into CSARDRIAGGPDNEQFF.

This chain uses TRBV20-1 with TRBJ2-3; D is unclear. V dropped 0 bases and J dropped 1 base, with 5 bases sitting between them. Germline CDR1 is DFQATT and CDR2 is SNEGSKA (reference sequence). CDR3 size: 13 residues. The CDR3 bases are TGCAGTGCTAGAGATCCGCGCACAGATACGCAGTATTTT. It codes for CSARDPRTDTQYF.

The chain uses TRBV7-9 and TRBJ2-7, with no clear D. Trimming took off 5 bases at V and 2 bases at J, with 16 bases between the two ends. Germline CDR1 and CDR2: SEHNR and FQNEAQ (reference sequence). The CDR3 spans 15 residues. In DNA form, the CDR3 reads TGTGCCAGCAGCGGGTCCTTATCAACCCCCTACGAGCAGTACTTC. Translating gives CASSGSLSTPYEQYF.

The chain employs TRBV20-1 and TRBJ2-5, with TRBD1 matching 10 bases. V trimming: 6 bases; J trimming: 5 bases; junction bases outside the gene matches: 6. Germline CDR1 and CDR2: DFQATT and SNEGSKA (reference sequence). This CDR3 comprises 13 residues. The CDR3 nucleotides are TGCAGTGCCATGACAGGGGGCGAGGAGACCCAGTACTTC. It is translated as CSAMTGGEETQYF.

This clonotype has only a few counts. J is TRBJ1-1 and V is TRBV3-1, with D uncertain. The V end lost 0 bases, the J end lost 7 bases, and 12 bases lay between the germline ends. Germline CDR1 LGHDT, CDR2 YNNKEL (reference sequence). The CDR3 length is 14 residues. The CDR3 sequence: CASSQDASRGEAFF. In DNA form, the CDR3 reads TGTGCCAGCAGCCAAGATGCTTCCCGGGGTGAAGCTTTCTTT.

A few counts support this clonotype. CDR3 residues: CASNRVTGLAAQETQYF. The DNA of the CDR3 is TGCGCCAGCAACCGGGTCACGGGACTAGCGGCCCAAGAGACCCAGTACTTC. V gene TRBV5-1 combines with J gene TRBJ2-5, with 11 bases identical to TRBD2. This CDR3 is 17 amino acids long. Germline CDR1 reads SGHRS; CDR2 reads YFSETQ. The V segment lost 6 bases and the J segment 1 base; nucleotides outside the gene matches: 11.

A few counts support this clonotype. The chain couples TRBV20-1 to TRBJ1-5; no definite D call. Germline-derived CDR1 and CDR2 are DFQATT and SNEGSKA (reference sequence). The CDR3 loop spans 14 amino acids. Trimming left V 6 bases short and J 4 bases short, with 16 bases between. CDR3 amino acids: CSALPGVPNQPQHF. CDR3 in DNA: TGCAGTGCACTACCGGGAGTTCCTAATCAGCCCCAGCATTTT.

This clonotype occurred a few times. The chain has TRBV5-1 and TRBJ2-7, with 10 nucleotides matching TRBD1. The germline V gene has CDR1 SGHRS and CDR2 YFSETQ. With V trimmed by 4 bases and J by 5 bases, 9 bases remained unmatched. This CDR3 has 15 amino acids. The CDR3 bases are TGCGCCAGCAGCCTAGGGACAGGGGACCCCAACGAGCAGTACTTC. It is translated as CASSLGTGDPNEQYF. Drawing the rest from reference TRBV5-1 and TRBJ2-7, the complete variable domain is KAGVTQTPRYLIKTRGQQVTLSCSPISGHRSVSWYQQTPGQGLQFLFEYFSETQRNKGNFPGRFSGRQFSNSRSEMNVSTLELGDSALYLCASSLGTGDPNEQYFGPGTRLTVT.

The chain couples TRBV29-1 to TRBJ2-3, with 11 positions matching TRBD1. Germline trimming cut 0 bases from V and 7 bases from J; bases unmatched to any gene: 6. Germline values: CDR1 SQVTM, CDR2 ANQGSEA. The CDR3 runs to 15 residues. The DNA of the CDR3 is TGCAGCGTTGAAGATCTTTGGGACAGGGGGAATACGCAGTATTTT. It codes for CSVEDLWDRGNTQYF.

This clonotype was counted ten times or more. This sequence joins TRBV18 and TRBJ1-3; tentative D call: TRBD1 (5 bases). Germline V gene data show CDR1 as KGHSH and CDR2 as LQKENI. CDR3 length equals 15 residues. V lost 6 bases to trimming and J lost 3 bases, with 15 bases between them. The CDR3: CASSPDSSIGNTIYF. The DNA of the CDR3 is TGTGCCAGCTCCCCTGACAGCTCCATTGGAAACACCATATATTTT. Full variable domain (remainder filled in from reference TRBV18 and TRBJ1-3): NAGVMQNPRHLVRRRGQEARLRCSPMKGHSHVYWYRQLPEEGLKFMVYLQKENIIDESGMPKERFSAEFPKEGPSILRIQQVVRGDSAAYFCASSPDSSIGNTIYFGEGSWLTVV.

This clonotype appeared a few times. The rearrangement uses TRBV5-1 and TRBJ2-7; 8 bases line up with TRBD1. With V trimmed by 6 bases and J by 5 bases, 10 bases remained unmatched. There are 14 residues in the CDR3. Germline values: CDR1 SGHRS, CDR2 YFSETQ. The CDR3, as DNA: TGCGCCAGCAAACGAGGACAGGGTTTAGACGAGCAGTACTTC. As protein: CASKRGQGLDEQYF. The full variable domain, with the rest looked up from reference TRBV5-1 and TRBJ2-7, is KAGVTQTPRYLIKTRGQQVTLSCSPISGHRSVSWYQQTPGQGLQFLFEYFSETQRNKGNFPGRFSGRQFSNSRSEMNVSTLELGDSALYLCASKRGQGLDEQYFGPGTRLTVT.

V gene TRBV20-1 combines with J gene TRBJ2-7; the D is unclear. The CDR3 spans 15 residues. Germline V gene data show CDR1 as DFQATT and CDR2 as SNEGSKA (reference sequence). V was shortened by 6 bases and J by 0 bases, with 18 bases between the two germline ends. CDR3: CSAPRPGGSSYEQYF. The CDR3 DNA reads TGCAGTGCCCCGCGACCGGGCGGAAGCTCCTACGAGCAGTACTTC.

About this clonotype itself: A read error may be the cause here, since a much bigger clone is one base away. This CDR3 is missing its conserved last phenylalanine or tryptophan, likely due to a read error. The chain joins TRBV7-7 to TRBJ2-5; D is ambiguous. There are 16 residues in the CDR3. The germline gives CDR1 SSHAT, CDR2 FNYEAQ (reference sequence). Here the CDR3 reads CASSLGRLIGKETQYV. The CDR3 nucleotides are TGTGCTAGCAGCTTAGGACGCCTCATAGGGAAAGAGACCCAGTACGTC.

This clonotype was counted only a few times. The CDR3 reads CAIRAAEATNEKLFF. The CDR3 coding sequence is TGTGCCATCAGGGCAGCAGAAGCAACTAATGAAAAACTGTTTTTT. The V and J genes are TRBV10-3 and TRBJ1-4, with no clear D. The CDR3 consists of 15 residues. Per germline, CDR1 ENHRY and CDR2 SYGVKD. V lost 6 bases to trimming and J lost 0 bases, with 11 bases between them.

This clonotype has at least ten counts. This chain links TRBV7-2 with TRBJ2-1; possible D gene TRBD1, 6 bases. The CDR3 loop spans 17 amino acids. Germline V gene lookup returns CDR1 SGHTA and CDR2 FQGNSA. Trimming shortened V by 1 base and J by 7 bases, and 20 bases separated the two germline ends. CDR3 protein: CASSLGGTGSILNEQFF. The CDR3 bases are TGTGCCAGCAGCTTAGGGGGCACAGGGTCCATTTTAAATGAGCAGTTCTTC.

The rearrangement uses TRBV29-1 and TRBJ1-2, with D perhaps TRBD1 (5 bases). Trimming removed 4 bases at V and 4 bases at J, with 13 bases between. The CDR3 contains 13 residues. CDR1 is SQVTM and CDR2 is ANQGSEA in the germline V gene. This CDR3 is CSVVSGEGYGYTF. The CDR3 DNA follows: TGCAGCGTTGTCTCGGGGGAGGGCTATGGCTACACCTTC.

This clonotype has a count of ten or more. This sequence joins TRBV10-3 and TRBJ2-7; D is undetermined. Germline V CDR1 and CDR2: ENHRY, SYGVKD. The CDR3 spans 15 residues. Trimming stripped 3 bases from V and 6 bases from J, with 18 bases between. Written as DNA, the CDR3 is TGTGCCATCAGTGAACGGGCCCCCAACCTCCTCGAGCAGTACTTC. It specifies CAISERAPNLLEQYF.

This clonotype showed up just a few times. In nucleotides, the CDR3 is TGTGCCAGCAGCCGATCGGGGGGCCGTCCCGGGGAGCTGTTTTTT. Amino acids: CASSRSGGRPGELFF. This chain joins TRBV7-2 and TRBJ2-2; TRBD2 might be the D (7 bases). V was clipped by 5 bases and J by 6 bases, with 16 bases between them. CDR1 and CDR2 from the germline V gene are SGHTA and FQGNSA. CDR3 length equals 15 residues.

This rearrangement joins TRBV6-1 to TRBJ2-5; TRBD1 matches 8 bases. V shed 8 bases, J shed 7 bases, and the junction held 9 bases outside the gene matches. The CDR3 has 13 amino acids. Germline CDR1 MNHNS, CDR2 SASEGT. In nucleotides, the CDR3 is TGTGCCAGCCATGGACAGGGACGGTTGACCCAGTACTTC. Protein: CASHGQGRLTQYF.

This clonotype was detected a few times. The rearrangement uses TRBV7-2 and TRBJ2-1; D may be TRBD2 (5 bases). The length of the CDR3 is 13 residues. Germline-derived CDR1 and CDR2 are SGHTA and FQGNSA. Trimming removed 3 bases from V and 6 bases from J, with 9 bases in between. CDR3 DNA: TGTGCCAGCAGCTTCACGCGGGCCAATGAGCAGTTCTTC. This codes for CASSFTRANEQFF.

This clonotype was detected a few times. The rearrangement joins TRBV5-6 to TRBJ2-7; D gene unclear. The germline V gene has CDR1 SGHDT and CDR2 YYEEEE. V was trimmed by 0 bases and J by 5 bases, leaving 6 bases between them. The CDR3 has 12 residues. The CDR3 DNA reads TGTGCCAGCAGCTTGGCCACGGACGAGCAGTACTTC. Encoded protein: CASSLATDEQYF.

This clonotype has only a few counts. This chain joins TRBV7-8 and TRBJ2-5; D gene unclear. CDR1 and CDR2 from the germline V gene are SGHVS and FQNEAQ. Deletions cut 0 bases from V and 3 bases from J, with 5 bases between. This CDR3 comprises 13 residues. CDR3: CASSLAQKETQYF. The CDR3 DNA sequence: TGTGCCAGCAGCTTAGCCCAGAAAGAGACCCAGTACTTC.

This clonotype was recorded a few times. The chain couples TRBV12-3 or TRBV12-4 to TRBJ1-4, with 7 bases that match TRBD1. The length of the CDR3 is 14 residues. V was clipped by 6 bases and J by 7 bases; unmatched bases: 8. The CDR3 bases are TGTGCCAGCAGCTTGGACAGGACTTCTGAAAAACTGTTTTTT. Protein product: CASSLDRTSEKLFF.